Shown below are 10 T cell receptor beta chains from a single sample sequenced in a study of T cells in Graves' hyperthyroidism and ophthalmopathy. Researchers amplified the TCR beta CDR3 regions from RNA transcripts. Initially, a first-round RT-PCR of the TCR CDR3 employed the HTBI primer set. TCRdb fed the multiplex PCR reads into MiXCR, producing one record per CDR3 protein. Of approximately 590,000 distinct CDR3 sequences in the sample, roughly 14% were seen once. Specimen: blood. Receptor source: a woman aged 25 to 39 with Graves' hyperthyroidism.

Many counts were recorded for this clonotype. This chain uses TRBV30 with TRBJ1-5; D unclear. The germline V gene has CDR1 GTSNPN and CDR2 SVGIG (reference sequence). The length of the CDR3 is 13 residues. V shed 3 bases and J shed 5 bases, with 11 bases lying between them. The CDR3 DNA reads TGTGCCTGGAGCCCGGTTTCGCATCAGCCCCAGCATTTT. Residues: CAWSPVSHQPQHF.

As regards this clonotype: A much more abundant neighbour one base away suggests this may be a read error. This sequence joins TRBV28 and TRBJ1-5, with D perhaps TRBD1 (6 bases). The CDR3 is made up of 15 amino acids. Germline V lookup: CDR1 MDHEN, CDR2 SYDVKM. The CDR3 region is CASRKQGLVNQSQHF. CDR3 DNA sequence: TGTGCCAGCAGGAAACAGGGATTAGTCAATCAGTCCCAGCATTTT. The variable domain in full, with the rest retrieved from reference TRBV28 and TRBJ1-5, is DVKVTQSSRYLVKRTGEKVFLECVQDMDHENMFWYRQDPGLGLRLIYFSYDVKMKEKGDIPEGYSVSREKKERFSLILESASTNQTSMYLCASRKQGLVNQSQHFGDGTRLSIL.

This clonotype has at least ten counts. CDR3 in amino acids: CASSTLTDLNTEAFF. The DNA of the CDR3 is TGTGCCAGCAGTACCCTGACAGATCTGAACACTGAAGCTTTCTTT. The chain has TRBV27 and TRBJ1-1, with a possible D match to TRBD1 (5 bases). Germline lookup yields CDR1 MNHEY and CDR2 SMNVEV (reference sequence). V dropped 5 bases and J dropped 0 bases, with 13 bases sitting between them. This CDR3 has 15 residues.

This clonotype has ten or more counts. The genes are TRBV7-2 and TRBJ2-7; D gene uncertain. CDR1 and CDR2 (germline): SGHTA, FQGNSA. V was shortened by 5 bases and J by 4 bases, with 12 bases between the two germline ends. The CDR3 totals 13 residues. CDR3 DNA: TGTGCCAGCAGCGAGAGGACGAGGTACGAGCAGTACTTC. Translated: CASSERTRYEQYF.

The table lists this clonotype with many counts. The chain combines TRBV11-2 with TRBJ1-1; 9 bases map to TRBD1. V shed 6 bases and J 0 bases; nucleotides not matched to a gene: 5. Germline V gene lookup returns CDR1 SGHAT and CDR2 FQNNGV. This CDR3 spans 15 amino acids. The CDR3 DNA follows: TGTGCCAGCAGTCCCGGGACAGGGATGAACACTGAAGCTTTCTTT. Translating gives CASSPGTGMNTEAFF.

Ten or more counts support this clonotype. The J gene is TRBJ2-7, the V gene TRBV5-1; TRBD2 agrees at 10 bases. CDR1 and CDR2 (germline): SGHRS, YFSETQ. Trimming cost V 1 base and J 2 bases; bases outside gene matches: 6. The CDR3 is 16 residues long. The CDR3 loop is CASSLSLAGEAYEQYF. The CDR3 DNA sequence: TGCGCCAGCAGCTTGAGCCTAGCGGGAGAAGCCTACGAGCAGTACTTC.

The gene calls are TRBV10-2 and TRBJ2-7; TRBD1 or TRBD2 may be the D gene (6 bases each). CDR1 WSHSY and CDR2 SAAADI come from the germline V gene. Trimming pared 0 bases from V and 5 bases from J, leaving 14 bases between. CDR3 length equals 15 residues. CDR3 nucleotides: TGCGCCAGCAGTGAGTCGACCGGGGGCGGACACGAGCAGTACTTC. Protein sequence: CASSESTGGGHEQYF.

In this sample, this clonotype turned up many times. V is TRBV7-2 and J is TRBJ2-7; weak D call: TRBD1 (6 bases). The ends were cut back, 7 bases at V and 1 base at J, with 11 bases in the middle. The CDR3 totals 13 residues. Per the germline V gene, CDR1 is SGHTA and CDR2 is FQGNSA. Written as DNA, the CDR3 is TGTGCCAGCATGCGACAGGAGTCCTACGAGCAGTACTTC. Translation gives CASMRQESYEQYF. Full variable domain (rest looked up from reference TRBV7-2 and TRBJ2-7): GAGVSQSPSNKVTEKGKDVELRCDPISGHTALYWYRQSLGQGLEFLIYFQGNSAPDKSGLPSDRFSAERTGGSVSTLTIQRTQQEDSAVYLCASMRQESYEQYFGPGTRLTVT.

This clonotype has just a few counts. The chain joins TRBV7-3 to TRBJ2-2; D not resolved. CDR3 length equals 16 residues. V lost 4 bases and J 5 bases, leaving 17 bases between the germline ends. CDR1 and CDR2 (germline): SGHTA, FQGTGA. CDR3 DNA sequence: TGTGCCAGCAGCTCAACTCCTGCAACGGGTACCGGGGAGCTGTTTTTT. Translation gives CASSSTPATGTGELFF.

At least ten counts were recorded for this clonotype. The chain combines TRBV2 with TRBJ2-1, with TRBD2 matching 13 bases. CDR3 size: 16 residues. J lost 7 bases, V lost 0 bases, and 3 bases had no gene match. CDR1 SNHLY and CDR2 FYNNEI come from the germline V gene. CDR3 in amino acids: CASSEARLAGGNEQFF. The CDR3 nucleotides read TGTGCCAGCAGTGAAGCGAGACTAGCGGGAGGAAATGAGCAGTTCTTC.